Listed below are T cell receptor beta chains from one sample, sequenced in a study of OX40 agonist ivuxolimab in advanced cancers. Sequencing was performed with immunoSEQ multiplex PCR; in TCRdb, only in-frame clones are kept and a portion is missing. Among roughly 66,000 clones listed, around 83% were seen once. Sequencing used CD4+ or CD8+ T cells sorted from blood, obtained in a trial of the OX40 agonist ivuxolimab. The origin of the receptors is an adult with an advanced solid tumor such as melanoma, head and neck, liver or kidney cancer. The CDR3 runs from the conserved cysteine through the conserved F or W. Fields, in order: J gene, V gene, clone size, CDR3 protein. The size entry is marked missing in some rows and otherwise reads once, few, many or a size class.

TRBJ1-5 | TRBV6-1 | - | CASGRGTGSNQPQHF
TRBJ1-5 | TRBV18 | - | CASSPAGGSNQPQHF
TRBJ1-1 | TRBV28 | - | CASSKGAFF
TRBJ1-3 | TRBV30 | - | CAWSDGTTGNTIYF
TRBJ2-1 | TRBV1 | - | CTSSRASGSSYNEQFF
TRBJ2-7 | TRBV23-1 | - | CASSLPGTEIYEQYF
TRBJ1-5 | TRBV11-3 | once | CASSLQGSNQPQHF
TRBJ2-7 | TRBV7-9 | - | CASSLAGTRYEQYF
TRBJ1-2 | TRBV19 | - | CASTGHSQGGYTF
TRBJ2-1 | TRBV11-2 | - | CASSSAYNEQFF
TRBJ2-2 | TRBV11-3 | - | CASSSSGTSGRIAGELFF
TRBJ1-5 | TRBV7-6 | - | CASSPQPPTGTHDQPQHF
TRBJ1-5 | TRBV18 | - | CASSPGWETYQPQHF
TRBJ2-7 | TRBV5-8 | - | CASSLGGGTGSEYEQYF
TRBJ2-4 | TRBV6-1 | once | CASSGRGEKNIQYF
TRBJ2-3 | TRBV5-4 | - | CASSFRLADTTDTQYF
TRBJ1-5 | TRBV28 | - | CASITGGYQPQHF
TRBJ1-3 | TRBV27 | - | CASSFGQGPGNTIYF
TRBJ2-3 | TRBV7-9 | - | CASSQSLDTQYF
TRBJ2-2 | TRBV5-4 | - | CASSPAGSLRGELFF
TRBJ1-5 | TRBV6-6 | - | CASSYGRNQPQHF
TRBJ2-3 | TRBV5-4 | - | CASSLGPVAGVGTDTQYF
- | TRBV27 | - | CASSARWTSSYEQYF
TRBJ2-4 | TRBV19 | - | CASSIQADSDIQYF
TRBJ2-1 | TRBV7-8 | few | CASSSPSLSWYNEQFF
TRBJ2-5 | TRBV7-8 | - | CASSRGRVQETQYF
TRBJ1-5 | TRBV7-8 | once | CASSLVPGQPQHF
TRBJ1-5 | TRBV6-6 | - | CASSHATGPNQPQHF
TRBJ1-3 | TRBV2 | - | CASSDSISSGNTIYF
TRBJ2-5 | TRBV19 | - | CASSGGADGETQYF
TRBJ1-5 | TRBV6-1 | - | CASSEDRPRYSNQPQHF
TRBJ1-3 | TRBV29-1 | - | CSALEGSGNTIYF
TRBJ2-3 | TRBV28 | - | CASSRTPTDTQYF
TRBJ1-5 | TRBV10-2 | - | CASSEGTAQGQPQHF
TRBJ2-1 | TRBV6-6 | few | CASSDRGSSYNEQFF
TRBJ2-7 | TRBV9 | - | CASSPPLPYEQYF
TRBJ2-5 | TRBV6-6 | - | CASSSSGTGEETQYF
TRBJ1-2 | TRBV5-6 | - | CASSLVRLANYGYTF
TRBJ1-3 | TRBV9 | - | CASSVGRVSSGNTIYF
TRBJ2-7 | TRBV19 | - | CASTTLAGALEQYF
TRBJ2-7 | TRBV11-1 | - | CASSSRTGGPYEQYF
TRBJ1-5 | TRBV7-9 | few | CASSRSNQPQHF
TRBJ2-7 | TRBV11-2 | - | CASSPVYEQYF
- | TRBV27 | - | CASSSSWGTYEQYF
TRBJ2-7 | TRBV5-4 | - | CASSLDSGSSYEQYF
TRBJ2-1 | TRBV6-6 | - | CASSHKYNEQFF
TRBJ2-1 | TRBV4-3 | - | CASSQDNRVGEQFF